Below, 8 T cell receptor beta chains from the same sample are listed, as sequenced in a study of cytomegalovirus exposure and HLA in healthy donors. PCR used 60 Vbeta primers and 13 Jbeta primers. This table comes from immunoSEQ multiplex PCR, and its TCRdb copy is limited to in-frame clones, with some not included. The top ten clones hold roughly 3% of a sample with 100,000 to 150,000 clones, 84% of them seen once. Material: PBMCs. The source is a woman aged 18-35 years in good health and CMV-seropositive.

The rearrangement links TRBV10-3 to TRBJ2-2, with 11 nucleotides matching TRBD1. CDR1 ENHRY and CDR2 SYGVKD come from the germline V gene. The CDR3 spans 14 residues. V was pared by 10 bases and J by 4 bases, with 5 bases of the junction left unmatched. Here the CDR3 reads CATRDRGSTGELFF. In nucleotides, the CDR3 is TGTGCCACCCGGGACAGGGGGAGCACCGGGGAGCTGTTTTTT.

This clone was recorded once. V is TRBV6-1 and J is TRBJ2-7; D may be TRBD1 (6 bases). V lost 5 bases and J 5 bases, leaving 10 bases between the germline ends. This CDR3 spans 12 amino acids. CDR1 is MNHNS, CDR2 SASEGT, per germline. CDR3 sequence (DNA): TGTGCCAGCAGTACTGGACAGAACGAGCAGTACTTC. This sequence encodes CASSTGQNEQYF.

This clone appeared once. This chain links TRBV25-1 with TRBJ2-7; 10 positions agree with TRBD1. In germline, CDR1 is MGHDK, CDR2 SYGVNS. The CDR3 has 16 amino acids. Germline trimming cut 3 bases from V and 4 bases from J; bases unmatched to any gene: 9. This chain's CDR3 is CASSETRDRGLYEQYF. CDR3 nucleotides: TGTGCCAGCAGTGAGACACGGGACAGGGGCTTGTACGAGCAGTACTTC.

The V call is TRBV12-5, the J call TRBJ2-4; the D is unclear. Germline V gene lookup returns CDR1 LGHNT and CDR2 FRNRAP. The CDR3 length is 14 residues. The V end lost 7 bases, the J end lost 0 bases, and 10 bases lay between the germline ends. This chain's CDR3 is CASAFYLAKNIQYF. DNA for the CDR3: TGTGCTAGTGCTTTCTATCTAGCCAAAAACATTCAGTACTTC.

The table lists this clone with a count of one. The V and J genes are TRBV19 and TRBJ1-6; D is uncertain. Germline loops: CDR1 LNHDA, CDR2 SQIVND (reference sequence). This CDR3 contains 15 residues. V was pared by 9 bases and J by 1 base, with 13 bases between. The CDR3, as DNA: TGTGCCAGACTTAGAGGGTGTTCCTATAATTCACCCCTCCACTTT. Translation: CARLRGCSYNSPLHF.

V is TRBV28 and J is TRBJ1-5; 10 bases agree with TRBD1. Germline V gene data show CDR1 as MDHEN and CDR2 as SYDVKM. The CDR3 has 18 residues. Unmatched junction bases numbered 10, after V lost 3 bases and J lost 2 bases. The CDR3 nucleotides read TGTGCCAGCAGTTTGGGGGACAGGGGATGGGTTGGCAATCAGCCCCAGCATTTT. This sequence encodes CASSLGDRGWVGNQPQHF.

The V and J genes are TRBV6-1 and TRBJ1-6; D is perhaps TRBD1 (5 bases). The CDR3 consists of 19 residues. The V gene lost 3 bases and the J gene lost 0 bases, with 18 bases spanning the gap. Germline-derived CDR1 and CDR2 are MNHNS and SASEGT. The CDR3 DNA follows: TGTGCCAGCAGTGAGAGTCCGGCAGGGAAATTCTCCTATAATTCACCCCTCCACTTT. It translates to CASSESPAGKFSYNSPLHF.

This clone has more than one count but fewer than ten. The gene calls are TRBV6-1 and TRBJ1-2, with a tentative D call TRBD1 (6 bases). The V end was cut by 5 bases, the J end by 5 bases, with 18 bases between. The CDR3 totals 15 residues. The germline gives CDR1 MNHNS, CDR2 SASEGT. In DNA form, the CDR3 reads TGTGCCAGCAGTTTACAGCGGACAGACTTTTATGGCTACACCTTC. This translates into CASSLQRTDFYGYTF.